This T cell receptor beta chain stems from a study of cytomegalovirus exposure and HLA in healthy donors. Study findings and constraints: Published work reported that the classifier diagnosed cytomegalovirus status with high specificity and sensitivity. Specific recognition of CMV antigens was confirmed in vitro for a few chains (all CMV-associated). That first-cohort TCR clusters tended to co-occur in the approximately 110 validation repertoires was found in a later analysis. The authors enumerated some 170 TCR beta chains as linked to cytomegalovirus.

The protocol was immunoSEQ multiplex PCR, while the TCRdb copy is restricted to in-frame clones and leaves out a portion. The profile covers 260,000 or so clones, with 88% appearing a single time and over 0.7% taken by the ten largest. A note on this clone: Its antigen is not known.

The CDR3 covers 14 residues. Germline loops: CDR1 SEHNR, CDR2 FQNEAQ (reference sequence). With V trimmed by 6 bases and J by 8 bases, 11 bases remained unmatched. This TCR was sampled from a woman between 18 and 29 years old in good health and CMV-seronegative. The sample taken for sequencing was PBMCs. The chain recombines TRBV7-9 with TRBJ1-2; 8 positions match TRBD1. CDR3 nucleotides: TGTGCCAGCAGACCTGGACAGGGCAGCTGGGGCTACACCTTC. The encoded protein is CASRPGQGSWGYTF.